The present T cell receptor (beta chain) was sequenced within a study of T cells after yellow fever vaccination. The J segment lost 2 bases and the V segment lost 8 bases, leaving 5 bases of the junction unmatched. This CDR3 is built from 15 residues. Via MiXCR, TCRdb re-called the 5' RACE reads, giving one row per CDR3 protein. The sample has nearly 350,000 distinct CDR3 sequences, roughly 8.4% seen once; the top ten hold 15% to 20%. The sample consisted of PBMCs, taken more than 40 days after the first yellow fever vaccination. This chain joins TRBV12-3 or TRBV12-4 and TRBJ2-1; TRBD2 matches at 11 bases. The sequence derives from a young man who received the YFV17D yellow fever vaccine. CDR3 sequence reads: CASCLAGGPYNEQFF. Here the CDR3 DNA reads TGTGCCAGCTGCCTAGCGGGGGGTCCCTACAATGAGCAGTTCTTC.